The rows below give T cell receptor beta chains drawn from one sample of a study of T cell repertoires in ileal Crohn's disease. Libraries were prepared by immunoSEQ multiplex PCR; TCRdb keeps only in-frame clonotypes and omits some of them. The repertoire has 3,500 to 4,500 clones, 72% of them found once; the top ten carry approximately 10%. Source material: ileal tissue. Source of these receptors: an adult with Crohn's disease. CDR3s leave out the opening cysteine and the closing phenylalanine or tryptophan. A D gene is named only where the DNA matches it firmly.

ASSPGQVGTYEQY	TRBV5-1	TRBJ2-7	TRBD1
ASSREETDTQY	TRBV5-4	TRBJ2-3	.
ASSLGPAFVQY	TRBV11-2	TRBJ2-7	.
ASNPVGGPETQY	TRBV5-5	TRBJ2-5	.
ASSLGRTGDTGELF	TRBV7-2	TRBJ2-2	TRBD1
SVAENLANTEAF	TRBV29-1	TRBJ1-1	.
ASSLTGERTQY	TRBV6-6	TRBJ2-3	.
ASRSRTGPYGYT	TRBV2	TRBJ1-2	.
ASSQSLAFREQY	TRBV19	TRBJ2-7	.
ASSSGQGRINEQF	TRBV5-1	TRBJ2-1	TRBD1
ASSPRQGVNEKLF	TRBV7-9	TRBJ1-4	TRBD1
ASSFGQAAYGYT	TRBV11-2	TRBJ1-2	.
ASSPWGQGERQPQH	TRBV28	TRBJ1-5	TRBD1
ASSVKFGENQPQH	TRBV27	TRBJ1-5	.